Shown below are 22 T cell receptor beta chains from a single sample sequenced in a study. TCRdb reprocessed the 5' RACE reads via MiXCR and lists one record per CDR3 protein. Of some 62,000 distinct CDR3 sequences detected, just under 30% appear once; the ten largest clones hold about 2.3%. Sequenced input: tumor-infiltrating naive CD4+ T cells sorted from the breast tumor. This sample's subset: naive CD4+ T cells, CD4+CD45RA+CD25-. Receptors were obtained from a female donor with breast cancer.

The chain links TRBV7-2 to TRBJ1-1; D is unclear. Trimming shortened V by 6 bases and J by 4 bases, and 6 bases separated the two germline ends. The CDR3 totals 11 residues. Germline V CDR1 and CDR2: SGHTA, FQGNSA. Here the CDR3 reads CASSAVTEAFF. Written as DNA, the CDR3 is TGTGCCAGCAGTGCGGTCACTGAAGCTTTCTTT.

This clonotype showed up just a few times. V usage is TRBV7-2 and J usage is TRBJ2-3; no reliable D call. Trimming stripped 3 bases from V and 0 bases from J, with 7 bases between. This CDR3 contains 14 residues. Germline V gene sequence: CDR1 SGHTA, CDR2 FQGNSA. CDR3 loop: CASSFPMSTDTQYF. The DNA of the CDR3 is TGTGCCAGCAGCTTCCCTATGAGCACAGATACGCAGTATTTT.

This clonotype has a handful of counts. This sequence joins TRBV20-1 and TRBJ2-3; 7 nucleotides match TRBD2. Trimming cost V 3 bases and J 6 bases; bases outside gene matches: 12. The CDR3 runs to 15 residues. Germline values: CDR1 DFQATT, CDR2 SNEGSKA (reference sequence). The CDR3: CSASARLSGSDTQYF. The CDR3 nucleotides read TGCAGTGCTAGCGCAAGACTTAGCGGGTCTGATACGCAGTATTTT.

The gene calls are TRBV5-4 and TRBJ2-5; 11 bases align to TRBD2. V dropped 4 bases and J dropped 5; count of bases not matched to a gene: 10. Germline V gene lookup returns CDR1 SGHNT and CDR2 YYREEE (reference sequence). The CDR3 sequence is 16 residues long. In nucleotides, the CDR3 is TGTGCCAGCAGCAGACCGGAACTAGCGGGAGTTGAGACCCAGTACTTC. Translation: CASSRPELAGVETQYF.

In DNA, the CDR3 is TGCAGTGCTAGAATTCCATACCGGGACAGGGGGCGCGGGGAGCTGTTTTTT. Translated: CSARIPYRDRGRGELFF. This chain connects TRBV20-1 to TRBJ2-2, with 12 nucleotides matching TRBD1. The J segment lost 7 bases and the V segment lost 2 bases, leaving 11 bases of the junction unmatched. The germline V gene has CDR1 DFQATT and CDR2 SNEGSKA (reference sequence). The CDR3 loop spans 17 amino acids.

The rearrangement joins TRBV29-1 to TRBJ1-4, with TRBD1 as a possible D gene (6 bases). Per the germline V gene, CDR1 is SQVTM and CDR2 is ANQGSEA. Deletions cut 7 bases from V and 8 bases from J, with 14 bases between. The CDR3 loop spans 12 amino acids. CDR3: CSAYRTDEKLFF. CDR3 nucleotides: TGCAGCGCTTATCGGACAGACGAAAAACTGTTTTTT. Full variable domain (rest looked up from reference TRBV29-1 and TRBJ1-4): SAVISQKPSRDICQRGTSLTIQCQVDSQVTMMFWYRQQPGQSLTLIATANQGSEATYESGFVIDKFPISRPNLTFSTLTVSNMSPEDSSIYLCSAYRTDEKLFFGSGTQLSVL.

This clonotype was counted at least ten times. V is TRBV6-2 or TRBV6-3 and J is TRBJ2-1, with unresolved D. Looked up from germline, CDR1 is MNHEY and CDR2 is SVGEGT. This CDR3 is 12 amino acids long. Trimming pared 5 bases from V and 9 bases from J, leaving 11 bases between. The CDR3 nucleotides are TGTGCCAGCAGTACCTTAGGGCGTGAGCAGTTCTTC. Protein sequence: CASSTLGREQFF.

This clonotype was seen more than once but under ten times. The chain recombines TRBV5-1 with TRBJ1-1; a possible D gene is TRBD1 (6 bases). The CDR3 is 16 amino acids. The germline V and J ends were trimmed by 4 bases and 1 base, with 17 bases remaining between them. The germline gives CDR1 SGHRS, CDR2 YFSETQ. CDR3 DNA sequence: TGCGCCAGCAGCAAGAACGACAGGCGAGAGAACACTGAAGCTTTCTTT. Protein sequence: CASSKNDRRENTEAFF.

The chain carries TRBV20-1 and TRBJ2-1; 11 nucleotides line up with TRBD1. This CDR3 comprises 16 residues. After removal of 2 bases from V and 7 bases from J, the junction contained 10 bases not matched to a gene. CDR1 is DFQATT, CDR2 SNEGSKA, per germline (reference sequence). The CDR3: CSARNFGTGGTNEQFF. The CDR3 nucleotides are TGCAGTGCTAGAAACTTCGGGACAGGGGGGACGAATGAGCAGTTCTTC.

Sample share makes this clonotype medium-sized. The chain couples TRBV20-1 to TRBJ2-7; 12 bases line up with TRBD2. The CDR3 spans 15 residues. CDR1 and CDR2 (germline): DFQATT, SNEGSKA (reference sequence). V gave up 2 bases and J gave up 3 bases; unmatched junction bases: 5. CDR3 DNA: TGCAGTGCTAGACTAGCGGGAGGGCCGGGCTACGAGCAGTACTTC. Amino acids: CSARLAGGPGYEQYF.

This clonotype was seen at least ten times. The J gene is TRBJ2-7, the V gene TRBV7-3, with D unclear. Germline assignment: CDR1 SGHTA and CDR2 FQGTGA. The CDR3 runs to 14 residues. V was shortened by 0 bases and J by 6 bases, with 12 bases between the two germline ends. The CDR3 DNA is TGTGCCAGCAGCTTAACGTCCTCATCGGCCGAGCAGTACTTC. This gives the protein CASSLTSSSAEQYF.

This clonotype turned up a few times. The chain links TRBV12-3 or TRBV12-4 to TRBJ2-1; TRBD1 or TRBD2 may be the D gene (5 bases each). The V and J ends lost 4 bases and 7 bases respectively, with 17 bases between them. CDR3 length: 15 residues. The CDR3 DNA reads as TGTGCCAGCAGTTCACCGGGACGGGGCATGAATGAGCAGTTCTTC. Amino acids: CASSSPGRGMNEQFF.

The J gene is TRBJ1-2, the V gene TRBV7-8; 7 bases are a match to TRBD1. The CDR3 is 18 residues long. V shed 5 bases and J 0 bases; nucleotides not matched to a gene: 15. Germline V gene lookup returns CDR1 SGHVS and CDR2 FQNEAQ. The CDR3 here is CASSPKLGQPNTNYGYTF. The CDR3 nucleotides read TGTGCCAGCAGCCCTAAGCTGGGACAGCCCAATACTAACTATGGCTACACCTTC. Combining the CDR3 with reference TRBV7-8 and TRBJ1-2 gives the whole variable domain GAGVSQSPRYKVAKRGQDVALRCDPISGHVSLFWYQQALGQGPEFLTYFQNEAQLDKSGLPSDRFFAERPEGSVSTLKIQRTQQEDSAVYLCASSPKLGQPNTNYGYTFGSGTRLTVV.

J is TRBJ2-1 and V is TRBV5-1, with TRBD2 matching over 14 bases. J was trimmed by 6 bases and V by 5 bases; bases with no gene match: 1. Germline lookup yields CDR1 SGHRS and CDR2 YFSETQ. CDR3 length: 14 amino acids. CDR3 in amino acids: CASRTSGRGNEQFF. CDR3 DNA sequence: TGCGCCAGCAGGACTAGCGGGAGGGGCAATGAGCAGTTCTTC.

Worth noting for this clonotype: Its ends do not fully match the called genes, so a read error is possible. The V call is TRBV7-3, the J call TRBJ2-3; 7 bases agree with TRBD1. Germline loops: CDR1 SGHTA, CDR2 FQGTGA. The CDR3 runs to 16 residues. The CDR3 region is CASSLLGQERTNTQYF. The DNA for the CDR3 is TGTGCCAGCAGCCTCTTAGGACAGGAACGCACAAATACGCAGTATTTT.

Remarks on this clonotype: A junction boundary mismatches the germline segment, possibly from a read error. V gene TRBV12-3 or TRBV12-4 combines with J gene TRBJ1-6, with D possibly matching TRBD1 (6 bases). The length of the CDR3 is 15 residues. The CDR3 DNA reads as TGTGCCGGCAGTCCTCGACAGGCATATAATTCACCCCTCCACTTT. Amino acid sequence: CAGSPRQAYNSPLHF.

Concerning this clonotype: A much larger clone lies one base from this, so it may be a read error. The chain combines TRBV6-2 or TRBV6-3 with TRBJ1-2; D unclear. The CDR3 extends over 14 amino acids. CDR1 is MNHEY and CDR2 is SVGEGT in the germline V gene. This CDR3 is CDSSLGRTYGGYTF. The CDR3, as DNA: TGTGACAGCAGCCTCGGACGGACGTACGGTGGCTACACCTTC.

In this sample, this clonotype turned up a few times. The chain couples TRBV7-9 to TRBJ2-5; tentative D call: TRBD2 (5 bases). Germline CDR1 SEHNR, CDR2 FQNEAQ (reference sequence). The CDR3 loop spans 20 amino acids. Trimming took off 2 bases at V and 5 bases at J, with 30 bases between the two ends. The DNA for the CDR3 is TGTGCCAGCAGCTTAAGACCTCTCCACGATCTAAAGAGAGGCGGGGAGACCCAGTACTTC. This codes for CASSLRPLHDLKRGGETQYF.

This clonotype was detected only a few times. The rearrangement uses TRBV7-8 and TRBJ1-2; D is unclear. This CDR3 is 12 amino acids long. The V gene lost 3 bases and the J gene lost 5 bases, with 7 bases spanning the gap. Germline CDR1 reads SGHVS; CDR2 reads FQNEAQ. CDR3 DNA: TGTGCCAGCAGCTTGGAGGGATATGGCTACACCTTC. Its protein product is CASSLEGYGYTF.

This clonotype was counted many times. V usage is TRBV6-1 and J usage is TRBJ2-7; 7 bases are shared with TRBD2. V gave up 6 bases and J gave up 11 bases; unmatched junction bases: 7. Germline assignment: CDR1 MNHNS and CDR2 SASEGT. The CDR3 consists of 11 residues. The CDR3 sequence is CASSGGGDEYF. The CDR3 nucleotides read TGTGCCAGCAGCGGGGGAGGGGACGAGTACTTC.

This chain joins TRBV12-3 or TRBV12-4 and TRBJ2-2, with D uncertain. Trimming left V 5 bases short and J 4 bases short, with 5 bases between. The CDR3 loop spans 12 amino acids. The DNA for the CDR3 is TGTGCCAGCAGTCACCCCACCGGGGAGCTGTTTTTT. It codes for CASSHPTGELFF.

The sample holds a few counts of this clonotype. The J gene is TRBJ2-7, the V gene TRBV15; TRBD2 matches 12 bases. Germline V gene lookup returns CDR1 LNHNV and CDR2 YYDKDF (reference sequence). This CDR3 has 15 residues. V lost 1 base to trimming and J lost 6 bases; unmatched junction nucleotides: 4. In nucleotides, the CDR3 is TGTGCCACCAGCAGAGGAACTAGCGGGAGGCTCGAGCAGTACTTC. Translating gives CATSRGTSGRLEQYF.